These 32 T cell receptor beta chains were sequenced from one sample in a study of cytomegalovirus exposure and HLA in healthy donors. In the PCR, 60 Vbeta and 13 Jbeta primers were used. Profiling relied on immunoSEQ multiplex PCR, and the TCRdb table lists in-frame clones only, not all of them. The sample records 100,000 or so clones, 65% to 80% being singletons. Input material: PBMCs. All receptors derive from a woman aged 40 to 50 in good health and CMV-seronegative.

This clone showed up just a few times. Other DNA sequences of this sample code for an identical CDR3. In nucleotides, the CDR3 is TGTGCCAGCAGTTACTCGGGACAGGAGACCTACGAGCAGTACTTC. Protein product: CASSYSGQETYEQYF. This chain links TRBV6-5 with TRBJ2-7; 8 bases map to TRBD1. Germline CDR1 MNHEY, CDR2 SVGAGI. The CDR3 is 15 residues long. The ends lost 0 bases at V and 2 bases at J; junction bases unmatched: 3.

The chain couples TRBV21-1 to TRBJ2-5; the table's D gene call, TRBD1, was not cross checked with the DNA. TRBV21-1 is labeled a pseudogene. The CDR3 sequence is 16 residues long. The CDR3 region has the DNA TGTGCCAGCAGCACCCGTCACCGGGACAGGGGGATGGAGCAGTACTTC. Protein product: CASSTRHRDRGMEQYF.

This chain joins TRBV14 and TRBJ2-5; 7 bases are shared with TRBD1. Matching the DNA end better, TRBJ2-7 makes the J call doubtful. The V gene's germline CDR1 is SGHDN and CDR2 FVKESK. The CDR3 runs to 14 residues. The CDR3 spells CASSLRDSSYEQYF. CDR3 DNA sequence: TGTGCCAGCAGCCTCCGGGACAGCTCCTACGAGCAGTACTTC.

The chain carries TRBV28 and TRBJ1-5; D call uncertain. The germline V gene has CDR1 MDHEN and CDR2 SYDVKM. V gave up 7 bases and J gave up 7 bases, with 14 bases separating them. This CDR3 is built from 13 residues. The CDR3: CASKNRPWQPQHF. CDR3 nucleotide sequence: TGTGCCAGCAAAAACAGACCCTGGCAGCCCCAGCATTTT.

The chain carries TRBV4-3 and TRBJ2-7, with 7 bases identical to TRBD1. The CDR3 spans 15 residues. CDR1 and CDR2 from the germline V gene are LGHNA and YSLEER. After removal of 0 bases from V and 2 bases from J, the junction contained 4 bases not matched to a gene. The CDR3 nucleotides are TGCGCCAGCAGCCAAGAATACGACAGGGCCTACGAGCAGTACTTC. Translating it yields CASSQEYDRAYEQYF.

This clone was counted a few times. This rearrangement joins TRBV18 to TRBJ1-3; the D gene is possibly TRBD1 (6 bases). CDR3 length equals 16 residues. V shed 6 bases and J shed 0 bases, with 15 bases lying between them. Germline CDR1 and CDR2: KGHSH and LQKENI. The CDR3: CASSGSGQNSGNTIYF. CDR3 nucleotides: TGTGCCAGCTCGGGGTCGGGACAAAACTCTGGAAACACCATATATTTT.

V gene TRBV30 combines with J gene TRBJ1-2; 7 bases agree with TRBD1. From germline, CDR1 is GTSNPN and CDR2 SVGIG (reference sequence). The CDR3 is 12 amino acids. Unmatched junction bases numbered 3, after V lost 5 bases and J lost 3 bases. The CDR3 loop is CAWAGTDYGYTF. As DNA, the CDR3 is TGTGCCTGGGCAGGGACAGACTATGGCTACACCTTC.

V is TRBV20-1 and J is TRBJ2-7; unclear D gene. This CDR3 has 11 amino acids. Trimming removed 1 base from V and 7 bases from J, with 8 bases in between. Germline V lookup: CDR1 DFQATT, CDR2 SNEGSKA (reference sequence). The CDR3 DNA is TGCAGTGCTAGAGCTGGGCTTGAGCAGTACTTC. Protein: CSARAGLEQYF.

CDR3 DNA: TGTGCCAGCAAGTTTAGTAGAGAAGAGACCCAGTACTTC. Its translation is CASKFSREETQYF. V and J are TRBV2 and TRBJ2-5; D is uncertain. There are 13 residues in the CDR3. The V and J ends lost 7 bases and 3 bases respectively, with 12 bases between them. CDR1 and CDR2 (germline): SNHLY, FYNNEI.

Turning to this clone: This CDR3 is also generated by other DNA sequences in the sample. This chain joins TRBV15 and TRBJ2-3; D is perhaps TRBD2 (6 bases). The CDR3 length is 16 residues. The germline gives CDR1 LNHNV, CDR2 YYDKDF (reference sequence). Trimming took off 0 bases at V and 2 bases at J, with 12 bases between the two ends. CDR3 in DNA: TGTGCCACCAGCAGAGATTTATTAGCGGACACAGATACGCAGTATTTT. Protein sequence: CATSRDLLADTDTQYF.

The chain links TRBV30 to TRBJ2-1; 10 bases agree with TRBD2. The CDR3 spans 15 residues. CDR1 GTSNPN and CDR2 SVGIG come from the germline V gene (reference sequence). Germline trimming cut 8 bases from V and 9 bases from J; bases unmatched to any gene: 16. CDR3 in amino acids: CARSEDGSGRREQFF. In nucleotides, the CDR3 is TGTGCCCGCTCTGAAGACGGTAGCGGGAGGCGTGAGCAGTTCTTC.

There are a few counts of this clone. This sequence joins TRBV2 and TRBJ1-5; 7 bases fit TRBD1. V lost 5 bases, J lost 0 bases, and 4 bases stayed unmatched. Germline V gene data show CDR1 as SNHLY and CDR2 as FYNNEI. The CDR3 is 15 amino acids. DNA for the CDR3: TGTGCCAGCAGTCAGACAGGGAGTAGCAATCAGCCCCAGCATTTT. Translated, it gives CASSQTGSSNQPQHF.

This clone was counted only a few times. CDR3: CASTLGGASGNTIYF. The CDR3 nucleotides read TGTGCCAGCACTCTCGGGGGGGCCTCTGGAAACACCATATATTTT. This rearrangement joins TRBV28 to TRBJ1-3; D is possibly TRBD1 (6 bases). CDR3 length: 15 amino acids. CDR1 is MDHEN, CDR2 SYDVKM, per germline. Trimming pared 7 bases from V and 0 bases from J, leaving 13 bases between.

This clone came up a few times. The chain recombines TRBV6-5 with TRBJ2-7; TRBD2 aligns across 7 bases. The CDR3 is 14 residues long. J was trimmed by 6 bases and V by 10 bases; bases with no gene match: 15. Germline CDR1 MNHEY, CDR2 SVGAGI. CDR3 sequence reads: CATGAGRESGEQYF. The DNA for the CDR3 is TGTGCCACAGGCGCAGGGCGGGAGTCTGGCGAGCAGTACTTC.

The chain employs TRBV23-1 and TRBJ2-7; tentatively, D is TRBD1 (6 bases). TRBV23-1 is labeled an ORF, and its function is uncertain. This CDR3 spans 19 amino acids. V was trimmed by 5 bases and J by 0 bases, leaving 26 bases between them. The CDR3 region has the DNA TGCGCCAGCAGTTATACCTCCGGGACACACAATCCCAGCTCCTACGAGCAGTACTTC. It is translated as CASSYTSGTHNPSSYEQYF.

V is TRBV20-1 and J is TRBJ1-2; 8 bases align to TRBD1. Germline loops: CDR1 DFQATT, CDR2 SNEGSKA (reference sequence). CDR3 length: 11 residues. V shed 5 bases, J shed 6 bases, and the junction held 2 bases outside the gene matches. In nucleotides, the CDR3 is TGCAGTGCTGGACAGGGCGATGGCTACACCTTC. Its translation is CSAGQGDGYTF.

J is TRBJ2-7 and V is TRBV28, with D possibly matching TRBD2 (5 bases). V was clipped by 2 bases and J by 3 bases, with 11 bases between them. The CDR3 has 14 residues. The germline CDR1 and CDR2 sequences are MDHEN and SYDVKM. CDR3 in amino acids: CASSLIGERYEQYF. The CDR3 DNA reads as TGTGCCAGCAGTTTAATCGGGGAGCGCTACGAGCAGTACTTC.

This clone showed up just a few times. CDR3 coding DNA: TGTGCCAGCAGCCAAGAGCCGGACAGGGTGGACGAGCAGTACTTC. Amino acid sequence: CASSQEPDRVDEQYF. The chain uses TRBV5-4 and TRBJ2-7, with 8 bases matching TRBD1. V shed 4 bases, J shed 5 bases, and the junction held 11 bases outside the gene matches. Germline CDR1 reads SGHNT; CDR2 reads YYREEE (reference sequence). This CDR3 has 15 amino acids.

The rearrangement uses TRBV6-5 and TRBJ1-2; 9 bases fit TRBD1. Germline CDR1 and CDR2: MNHEY and SVGAGI. The J segment lost 6 bases and the V segment lost 5 bases, leaving 10 bases of the junction unmatched. The CDR3 consists of 15 residues. DNA of the CDR3: TGTGCCAGCAGTCTCGGCGGGACAGGGATCGATGGCTACACCTTC. It is translated as CASSLGGTGIDGYTF.

The chain uses TRBV6-1 and TRBJ2-3; 8 bases map to TRBD2. The CDR3 runs to 14 residues. J lost 1 base, V lost 6 bases, and 3 bases had no gene match. Germline V gives CDR1 MNHNS, CDR2 SASEGT. The CDR3 region has the DNA TGTGCCAGCAGCTCGGGGGGGGGCACAGATACGCAGTATTTT. Translated, it gives CASSSGGGTDTQYF.

The rearrangement joins TRBV27 to TRBJ2-5; 11 nucleotides match TRBD2. There are 17 residues in the CDR3. With V trimmed by 8 bases and J by 1 base, 12 bases remained unmatched. Germline V lookup: CDR1 MNHEY, CDR2 SMNVEV (reference sequence). The CDR3 DNA is TGTGCCAGCGGCCTCGGATCTAGCGGGGGGTTCCAAGAGACCCAGTACTTC. Its protein is CASGLGSSGGFQETQYF.

The rearrangement links TRBV7-8 to TRBJ2-2; 8 nucleotides align to TRBD2. The CDR3 is made up of 15 amino acids. V lost 2 bases, J lost 5 bases, and 4 bases stayed unmatched. The V gene's germline CDR1 is SGHVS and CDR2 FQNEAQ. The CDR3 loop is CASSLRTSWTGELFF. The CDR3 nucleotides are TGTGCCAGCAGCTTACGGACTAGCTGGACCGGGGAGCTGTTTTTT.

This clone showed up just a few times. Other nucleotide sequences in the sample specify the same CDR3. V is TRBV11-2 and J is TRBJ2-2, with D perhaps TRBD1 (5 bases). This CDR3 comprises 14 residues. Trimming cost V 5 bases and J 2 bases, with 9 bases left between them. Per the germline V gene, CDR1 is SGHAT and CDR2 is FQNNGV. The CDR3 region has the DNA TGTGCCAGCAGCCGTAGGGGAAACACCGGGGAGCTGTTTTTT. Translating it yields CASSRRGNTGELFF.

The chain is built from TRBV5-1 and TRBJ2-7; 11 bases align to TRBD2. This CDR3 contains 18 residues. Germline CDR1 and CDR2: SGHRS and YFSETQ. Unmatched junction bases numbered 14, after V lost 4 bases and J lost 2 bases. The CDR3 protein is CASSPTSGSSGDPYEQYF. The CDR3 nucleotides read TGCGCCAGCAGCCCAACTAGCGGGAGCTCCGGAGACCCCTACGAGCAGTACTTC.

The chain employs TRBV27 and TRBJ1-4; D not certain. Germline V lookup: CDR1 MNHEY, CDR2 SMNVEV (reference sequence). Trimming left V 3 bases short and J 5 bases short, with 4 bases between. The CDR3 covers 12 residues. CDR3 in amino acids: CASSFLNEKLFF. The CDR3, as DNA: TGTGCCAGCAGTTTTTTAAATGAAAAACTGTTTTTT.

This chain connects TRBV5-5 to TRBJ1-5, with 8 nucleotides matching TRBD1. CDR3 length: 15 amino acids. The V gene end was trimmed by 4 bases and the J gene end by 2 bases; junction bases not matched to a gene: 5. Per the germline V gene, CDR1 is SGHKS and CDR2 is YYEKEE (reference sequence). The DNA for the CDR3 is TGTGCCAGCAGCACCGGACAGGGAGGCAATCAGCCCCAGCATTTT. Translated, it gives CASSTGQGGNQPQHF.

V gene TRBV30 combines with J gene TRBJ2-3, with D perhaps TRBD2 (5 bases). V dropped 8 bases and J dropped 1 base, with 16 bases sitting between them. The CDR3 is made up of 14 amino acids. The germline gives CDR1 GTSNPN, CDR2 SVGIG (reference sequence). CDR3 amino acids: CAGSESSGTDTQYF. The CDR3 DNA is TGTGCCGGCTCCGAGAGTAGCGGCACAGATACGCAGTATTTT. Full variable domain (remainder filled in from reference TRBV30 and TRBJ2-3): SQTIHQWPATLVQPVGSPLSLECTVEGTSNPNLYWYRQAAGRGLQLLFYSVGIGQISSEVPQNLSASRPQDRQFILSSKKLLLSDSGFYLCAGSESSGTDTQYFGPGTRLTVL.

This rearrangement joins TRBV15 to TRBJ2-6; weak D call: TRBD1 (5 bases). CDR1 and CDR2 (germline): LNHNV, YYDKDF (reference sequence). V was clipped by 5 bases and J by 4 bases, with 12 bases between them. This CDR3 comprises 15 residues. For the CDR3, the DNA is TGTGCCACCAGCGGTGACAGCTCCGGGGCCAACGTCCTGACTTTC. Translating gives CATSGDSSGANVLTF.

V usage is TRBV7-6 and J usage is TRBJ2-7; perhaps TRBD2 as D (5 bases). The CDR3 is made up of 17 amino acids. Trimming took 5 bases from V and 7 from J, leaving 27 bases between them. The germline V gene has CDR1 SGHVS and CDR2 FNYEAQ. CDR3 nucleotide sequence: TGTGCCAGCAGCCCAAATTTTTTTCTATTGGAGGCTCGAGAGCAGTACTTC. It specifies CASSPNFFLLEAREQYF.

This clone was observed a handful of times. Other DNA sequences from this sample encode an identical CDR3 as well. The J gene is TRBJ2-5, the V gene TRBV7-9, with D possibly being TRBD2 (5 bases). Per the germline V gene, CDR1 is SEHNR and CDR2 is FQNEAQ (reference sequence). This CDR3 region has 13 residues. Trimming cost V 4 bases and J 4 bases, with 10 bases left between them. The CDR3 region is CASSSRGPETQYF. The DNA for the CDR3 is TGTGCCAGCAGCTCGAGAGGGCCAGAGACCCAGTACTTC.

The rearrangement links TRBV7-6 to TRBJ2-7; no firm D call. This CDR3 has 13 residues. Trimming cost V 2 bases and J 3 bases, with 8 bases left between them. Germline V gives CDR1 SGHVS, CDR2 FNYEAQ. CDR3 residues: CASSLTQDYEQYF. The CDR3 DNA reads TGTGCCAGCAGCTTAACCCAGGACTACGAGCAGTACTTC. Supplemented by reference TRBV7-6 and TRBJ2-7, the full variable domain reads GAGVSQSPRYKVTKRGQDVALRCDPISGHVSLYWYRQALGQGPEFLTYFNYEAQQDKSGLPNDRFSAERPEGSISTLTIQRTEQRDSAMYRCASSLTQDYEQYFGPGTRLTVT.

This chain links TRBV7-9 with TRBJ1-1; TRBD1 might be the D (6 bases). Germline-derived CDR1 and CDR2 are SEHNR and FQNEAQ (reference sequence). Trimming stripped 3 bases from V and 8 bases from J, with 13 bases between. The CDR3 contains 13 residues. In DNA form, the CDR3 reads TGTGCCAGCAGCTTTTCAGGGGCTGGGGAAGCTTTCTTT. This gives the protein CASSFSGAGEAFF.